The clone carrying this T cell receptor beta chain was recorded a few times. This entry belongs to a study of T cells in Graves' hyperthyroidism and ophthalmopathy. Authors of the study amplified TCR beta CDR3 regions from RNA transcripts. The study used the HTBI primer set for a first-round RT-PCR of the TCR CDR3. TCRdb itself ran the multiplex PCR reads through MiXCR, one entry per CDR3 protein. The sample records approximately 590,000 distinct CDR3 sequences, approximately 15% being singletons. This receptor was obtained from a woman aged 25 to 45 with Graves' hyperthyroidism. The source material was blood.

This CDR3 is CASSLAHGWEQFF. CDR3 coding DNA: TGTGCCAGCTCCCTTGCTCACGGATGGGAGCAGTTCTTC. The rearrangement joins TRBV18 to TRBJ2-1, with D uncertain. Trimming removed 6 bases at V and 10 bases at J, with 16 bases between. The CDR3 covers 13 residues. The V gene's germline CDR1 is KGHSH and CDR2 LQKENI.